This section outlines one TCR beta chain sequence together with its context. What this receptor recognizes is not known. Base qualities are not provided; no much larger clone lies one nucleotide away. These data originate in a study of early T cells in non-severe SARS-CoV-2 infection (dated by TCRdb to the early 2020s). Context from the whole study: Bulk RNA from unsorted whole blood was used for TCR sequencing, so alpha and beta chains could not be paired.

Set within a cohort of healthcare workers in London, UK, this nested case-control study involved weekly PCR testing of nasopharyngeal swabs along with blood sampling. Healthcare workers were recruited during the week of the UK lockdown, between 23 and 31 March 2020, and followed weekly for up to roughly 15 weeks. Summary of the overall study and its limitations: Matching against VDJdb was skewed toward anti-spike CD8 responses, likely underestimated virus-specific expansions, and missed private and CD4 specificities.

Libraries were constructed by 5' RACE. Sequencing instrument: NextSeq 500. Unique molecular identifiers were attached to individual cDNA molecules in the TCR library protocol so that sequencing error and PCR bias could be corrected. Both TCR alpha and beta chains were sequenced, and tight co-correlation was observed between alpha and beta sequence abundances in each sample. The study's own analysis went as follows. V gene, J gene and CDR3 annotation of TCR sequences was performed with Decombinator V4. Expanded TCRs were defined as changing significantly between any two time points under a Poisson model with p below 0.0001. TCR abundances were normalised to the total number of TCRs sequenced per sample and expressed as counts per million. MAIT TCRs were defined by TRAV1-2 paired with TRAJ12, TRAJ20 or TRAJ33, and iNKT TCRs by TRAV10 paired with TRAJ18. A search of VDJdb, accessed on 1 November 2021, was run for TCRs annotated to CMV, EBV and SARS-CoV-2, with TCRs annotated for multiple antigens excluded. TCRdb's own reprocessing of the public reads used fastp at Q25 and MiXCR and kept productive beta chains. Each CDR3 protein appears once, grouped with its most common genes and DNA. TCRdb, not the original authors, processed these V and J calls. This sample has about 49,000 distinct CDR3 sequences in its table, and 3.5% to 4.5% of those were observed once. Clones ranked in the top ten supply 5% to 7.5% of the sample.

V and J lose 3 bases and 7 bases, and a span of 18 bases separates them. From its cysteine to its phenylalanine, the CDR3 spans 16 amino acids. The retained sequence is limited to the CDR3, 48 bases, with the frame set at the first base. The V gene is TRBV12-3 or TRBV12-4 and the J gene is TRBJ2-2; TRBD1 might be the D gene, on 5 matching bases. The sequenced sample was whole blood. This sequence was found in an adult who was a healthcare worker with PCR-confirmed SARS-CoV-2 infection or an uninfected control (not recorded which). In nucleotides, the sequence is TGTGCCAGCAGTTTCTATTACTCCCTGGGGCACGGGGAGCTGTTTTTT. It is translated as CASSFYYSLGHGELFF.